This T cell receptor (beta chain) was found in a study of identical twins. Unique molecular identifiers were present on the cDNA, and a universal primer site came from template switching. TCRdb independently ran MiXCR on the 5' RACE reads; one entry per CDR3 protein. The table lists about 520,000 distinct CDR3 sequences, under 25% of them singletons. The CDR3 is made up of 12 amino acids. The germline V and J ends were trimmed by 11 bases and 8 bases, with 18 bases remaining between them. A further study also used this sample, focusing on T cells expressing NK-cell markers. According to that study: Cells sorted as CD3+CD56+NKG2C+, CD3+CD56+NKG2C- and CD3+CD56-NKG2C+ T cells supplied the TCR beta repertoires.

Sequenced sample: CD4+ T cells sorted from blood. The rearrangement joins TRBV12-3 or TRBV12-4 to TRBJ1-2; TRBD1 is a possible D gene (6 bases). This TCR derives from a woman in her late teens or twenties in good health. The CDR3 sequence: CACAYRAGGYTF. CDR3 bases: TGTGCCTGCGCCTACAGGGCAGGAGGCTACACCTTC.